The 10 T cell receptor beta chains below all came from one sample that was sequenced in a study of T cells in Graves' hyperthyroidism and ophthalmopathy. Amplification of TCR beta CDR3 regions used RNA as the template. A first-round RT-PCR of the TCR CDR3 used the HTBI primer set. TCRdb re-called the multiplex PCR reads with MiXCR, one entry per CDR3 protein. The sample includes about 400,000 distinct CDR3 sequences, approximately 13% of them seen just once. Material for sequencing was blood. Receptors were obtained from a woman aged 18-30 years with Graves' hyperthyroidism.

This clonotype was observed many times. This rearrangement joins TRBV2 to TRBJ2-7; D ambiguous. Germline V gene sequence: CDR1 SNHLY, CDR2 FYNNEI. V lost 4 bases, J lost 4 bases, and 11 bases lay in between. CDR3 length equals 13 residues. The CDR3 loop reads CASSGGSGYEQYF. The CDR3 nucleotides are TGTGCCAGCAGTGGAGGCAGTGGGTACGAGCAGTACTTC.

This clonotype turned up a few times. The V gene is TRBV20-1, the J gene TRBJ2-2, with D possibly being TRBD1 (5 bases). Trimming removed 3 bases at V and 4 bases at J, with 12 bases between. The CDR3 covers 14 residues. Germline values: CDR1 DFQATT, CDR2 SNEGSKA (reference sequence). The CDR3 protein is CSARGQVATGELFF. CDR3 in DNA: TGCAGTGCTAGGGGGCAGGTTGCCACCGGGGAGCTGTTTTTT.

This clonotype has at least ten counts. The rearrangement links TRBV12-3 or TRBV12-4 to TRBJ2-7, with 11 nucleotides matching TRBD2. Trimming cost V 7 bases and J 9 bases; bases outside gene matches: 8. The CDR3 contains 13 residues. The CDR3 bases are TGTGCCAGCACCCCGGGACTAGCGGTTTGGCAGTACTTC. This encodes CASTPGLAVWQYF.

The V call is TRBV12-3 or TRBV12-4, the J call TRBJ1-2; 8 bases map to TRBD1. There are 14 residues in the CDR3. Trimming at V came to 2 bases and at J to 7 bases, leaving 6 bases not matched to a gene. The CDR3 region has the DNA TGTGCCAGCAGTTTAAAGACAGGGGCCTGTGGCTACACCTTC. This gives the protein CASSLKTGACGYTF.

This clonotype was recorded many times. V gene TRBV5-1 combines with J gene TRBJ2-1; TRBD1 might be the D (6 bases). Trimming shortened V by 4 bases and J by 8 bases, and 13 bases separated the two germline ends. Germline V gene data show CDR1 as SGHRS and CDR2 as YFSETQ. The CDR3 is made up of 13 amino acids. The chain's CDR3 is CASSTGQGYEQFF. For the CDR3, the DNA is TGCGCCAGCAGCACCGGGCAGGGGTATGAGCAGTTCTTC.

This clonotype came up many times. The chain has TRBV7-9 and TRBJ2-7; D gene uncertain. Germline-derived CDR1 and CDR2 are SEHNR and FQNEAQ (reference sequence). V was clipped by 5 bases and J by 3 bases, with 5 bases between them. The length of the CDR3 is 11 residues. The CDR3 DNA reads TGTGCCAGCAGCGCGGACTACGAGCAGTACTTC. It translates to CASSADYEQYF.

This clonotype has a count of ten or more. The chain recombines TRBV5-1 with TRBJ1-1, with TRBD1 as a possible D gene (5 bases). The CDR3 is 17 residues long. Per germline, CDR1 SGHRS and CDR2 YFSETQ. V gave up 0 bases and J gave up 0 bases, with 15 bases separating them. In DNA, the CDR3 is TGCGCCAGCAGCTTGGTCGGGGGGGGTGGGGTGAACACTGAAGCTTTCTTT. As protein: CASSLVGGGGVNTEAFF. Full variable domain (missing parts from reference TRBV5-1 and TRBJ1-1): KAGVTQTPRYLIKTRGQQVTLSCSPISGHRSVSWYQQTPGQGLQFLFEYFSETQRNKGNFPGRFSGRQFSNSRSEMNVSTLELGDSALYLCASSLVGGGGVNTEAFFGQGTRLTVV.

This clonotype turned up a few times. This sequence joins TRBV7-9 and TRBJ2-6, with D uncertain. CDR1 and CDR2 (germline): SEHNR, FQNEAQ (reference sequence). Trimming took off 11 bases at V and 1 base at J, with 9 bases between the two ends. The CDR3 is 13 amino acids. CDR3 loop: CAGIPSGANVLTF. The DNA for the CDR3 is TGTGCCGGAATCCCGTCTGGGGCCAACGTCCTGACTTTC.

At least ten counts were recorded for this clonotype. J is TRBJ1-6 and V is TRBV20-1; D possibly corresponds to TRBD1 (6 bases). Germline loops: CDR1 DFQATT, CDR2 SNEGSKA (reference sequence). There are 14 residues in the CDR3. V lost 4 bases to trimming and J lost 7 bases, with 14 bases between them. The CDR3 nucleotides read TGCAGTGCTACCCGGCGGCAGGGGAATTCACCCCTCCACTTT. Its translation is CSATRRQGNSPLHF.

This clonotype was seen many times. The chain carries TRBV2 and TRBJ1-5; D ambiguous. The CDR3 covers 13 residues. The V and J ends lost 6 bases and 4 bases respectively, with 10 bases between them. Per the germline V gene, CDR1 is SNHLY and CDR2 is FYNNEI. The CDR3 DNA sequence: TGTGCCAGCAGCCCTAGTCCGAATCAGCCCCAGCATTTT. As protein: CASSPSPNQPQHF.